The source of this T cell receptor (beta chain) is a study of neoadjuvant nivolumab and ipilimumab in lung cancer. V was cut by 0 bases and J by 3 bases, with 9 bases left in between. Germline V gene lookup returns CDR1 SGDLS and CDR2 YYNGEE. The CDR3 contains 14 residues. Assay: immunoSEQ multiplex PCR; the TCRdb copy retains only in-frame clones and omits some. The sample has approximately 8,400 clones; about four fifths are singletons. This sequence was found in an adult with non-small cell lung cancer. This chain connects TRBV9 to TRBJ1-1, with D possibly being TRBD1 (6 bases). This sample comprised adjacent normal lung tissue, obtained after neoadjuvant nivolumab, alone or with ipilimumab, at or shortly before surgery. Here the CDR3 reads CASSVGGAHTEAFF. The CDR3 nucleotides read TGTGCCAGCAGCGTAGGGGGGGCTCACACTGAAGCTTTCTTT.